The rows below give T cell receptor beta chains drawn from one sample of a study of graft-versus-host responses after intestinal transplantation. Their specific antigens are unknown. Only in-frame clones appear in the TCRdb table, and some are missing; sequencing was by immunoSEQ multiplex PCR. The repertoire consists of approximately 90,000 clones, with 85% to 95% occurring once and the leading ten covering roughly 0.43%. This specimen consisted of unstimulated CD8+ T cells sorted from spleen or lymph node cells, obtained before transplant. The receptors were gathered from a human donor who was the organ donor for an intestinal transplant. Both conserved end residues are part of each CDR3. The order of the fields is J gene, V gene, clone size, D gene, CDR3 protein, CDR3 DNA. The D gene is left open where the match is weak. Expanded clones get a size class; other rows say once, few or many, or leave the size out.

j_call: TRBJ1-6
v_call: TRBV28
clone_size: .
d_call: .
cdr3_aa: CASSLAREYSPLHF
cdr3_nt: TGTGCCAGCAGTTTAGCCCGGGAGTATTCACCCCTCCACTTT

j_call: TRBJ2-1
v_call: TRBV7-9
clone_size: .
d_call: .
cdr3_aa: CASSQLERGSEQFF
cdr3_nt: TGTGCCAGCAGCCAACTCGAAAGGGGTAGTGAGCAGTTCTTC

j_call: TRBJ1-2
v_call: TRBV7-6
clone_size: .
d_call: .
cdr3_aa: CASSSPSGYGYTF
cdr3_nt: TGTGCCAGCAGCTCCCCGTCAGGATATGGCTACACCTTC

j_call: TRBJ2-1
v_call: TRBV4-3
clone_size: .
d_call: .
cdr3_aa: CASSQDLGGEQFF
cdr3_nt: TGCGCCAGCAGCCAAGATCTAGGCGGTGAGCAGTTCTTC

j_call: TRBJ2-7
v_call: TRBV7-9
clone_size: .
d_call: TRBD2
cdr3_aa: CASSHPTSGPSYEQYF
cdr3_nt: TGTGCCAGCAGCCACCCCACTAGCGGGCCGTCCTACGAGCAGTACTTC

j_call: TRBJ1-1
v_call: TRBV4-3
clone_size: .
d_call: .
cdr3_aa: CASSQDRQGGTEAFF
cdr3_nt: TGCGCCAGCAGCCAAGATCGGCAGGGTGGAACTGAAGCTTTCTTT

j_call: TRBJ1-1
v_call: TRBV19
clone_size: .
d_call: TRBD1
cdr3_aa: CATRQGVAEAFF
cdr3_nt: TGTGCCACACGACAGGGAGTAGCTGAAGCTTTCTTT

j_call: TRBJ1-2
v_call: TRBV5-6
clone_size: .
d_call: .
cdr3_aa: CASSLGTVLDGYTF
cdr3_nt: TGTGCCAGCAGCTTGGGGACAGTTTTGGATGGCTACACCTTC

j_call: TRBJ2-7
v_call: TRBV7-2
clone_size: .
d_call: TRBD2
cdr3_aa: CASSLLSGGSDYEQYF
cdr3_nt: TGTGCCAGCAGCTTACTTAGCGGGGGGAGCGACTACGAGCAGTACTTC

j_call: TRBJ2-1
v_call: TRBV7-6
clone_size: .
d_call: .
cdr3_aa: CASSFGQYNEQFF
cdr3_nt: TGTGCCAGCAGCTTTGGGCAGTACAATGAGCAGTTCTTC

j_call: TRBJ2-7
v_call: TRBV7-2
clone_size: .
d_call: TRBD2
cdr3_aa: CASSSHEGRGGFYEQYF
cdr3_nt: TGTGCCAGCAGCTCCCACGAAGGGCGGGGGGGCTTCTACGAGCAGTACTTC

j_call: TRBJ2-3
v_call: TRBV5-6
clone_size: .
d_call: .
cdr3_aa: CASSLGAPSTDTQYF
cdr3_nt: TGTGCCAGCAGCTTGGGGGCCCCCAGCACAGATACGCAGTATTTT

j_call: TRBJ2-1
v_call: TRBV14
clone_size: .
d_call: TRBD2
cdr3_aa: CASSQGPGLALSEQFF
cdr3_nt: TGTGCCAGCAGCCAAGGGCCGGGACTAGCTTTATCTGAGCAGTTCTTC

j_call: TRBJ2-7
v_call: TRBV7-6
clone_size: .
d_call: TRBD2
cdr3_aa: CASSGGGEQYF
cdr3_nt: TGTGCCAGCAGCGGGGGGGGCGAGCAGTACTTC

j_call: TRBJ2-7
v_call: TRBV6-5
clone_size: .
d_call: .
cdr3_aa: CASSRVSYYEQYF
cdr3_nt: TGTGCCAGCAGCAGGGTGAGTTATTACGAGCAGTACTTC

j_call: TRBJ1-4
v_call: TRBV6-1
clone_size: .
d_call: TRBD1
cdr3_aa: CASSQGQGREKLFF
cdr3_nt: TGTGCCAGCAGCCAGGGACAGGGCCGTGAAAAACTGTTTTTT

j_call: TRBJ1-6
v_call: TRBV19
clone_size: .
d_call: .
cdr3_aa: CATYPGSPLHF
cdr3_nt: TGTGCCACATACCCGGGGTCACCCCTCCACTTT

j_call: TRBJ1-2
v_call: TRBV30
clone_size: .
d_call: TRBD1
cdr3_aa: CAWSVGGQGTVTF
cdr3_nt: TGTGCCTGGAGTGTAGGGGGACAGGGAACAGTCACCTTC

j_call: TRBJ1-5
v_call: TRBV19
clone_size: .
d_call: .
cdr3_aa: CASSPVSHQPQHF
cdr3_nt: TGTGCCAGTAGTCCTGTTTCCCATCAGCCCCAGCATTTT

j_call: TRBJ1-6
v_call: TRBV9
clone_size: .
d_call: TRBD1
cdr3_aa: CASSVEQGWNSPLHF
cdr3_nt: TGTGCCAGCAGCGTAGAACAGGGGTGGAATTCACCCCTCCACTTT

j_call: TRBJ1-4
v_call: TRBV2
clone_size: few
d_call: .
cdr3_aa: CASSPVNEKLFF
cdr3_nt: TGTGCCAGCAGTCCTGTTAATGAAAAACTGTTTTTT

j_call: TRBJ2-3
v_call: TRBV19
clone_size: .
d_call: .
cdr3_aa: CASSIVLRTDTQYF
cdr3_nt: TGTGCCAGTAGTATCGTCCTCCGCACAGATACGCAGTATTTT

j_call: TRBJ1-2
v_call: TRBV5-4
clone_size: .
d_call: .
cdr3_aa: CASSFGHGAGSNYGYTF
cdr3_nt: TGTGCCAGCAGCTTCGGACATGGGGCAGGGTCTAACTATGGCTACACCTTC

j_call: TRBJ2-1
v_call: TRBV27
clone_size: .
d_call: TRBD2
cdr3_aa: CASSDGGGNEQFF
cdr3_nt: TGTGCCAGCAGCGACGGGGGGGGGAATGAGCAGTTCTTC

j_call: TRBJ2-3
v_call: TRBV7-3
clone_size: .
d_call: .
cdr3_aa: CASSSGLLGKDTQYF
cdr3_nt: TGTGCCAGCAGCTCGGGACTCCTCGGGAAGGATACGCAGTATTTT

j_call: TRBJ1-4
v_call: TRBV27
clone_size: few
d_call: .
cdr3_aa: CASSGGNEKLFF
cdr3_nt: TGTGCCAGCAGTGGGGGGAATGAAAAACTGTTTTTT

j_call: TRBJ2-6
v_call: TRBV4-3
clone_size: .
d_call: TRBD1
cdr3_aa: CASSGGVYPGANVLTF
cdr3_nt: TGCGCCAGCTCAGGGGGAGTTTACCCTGGGGCCAACGTCCTGACTTTC

j_call: TRBJ2-7
v_call: TRBV27
clone_size: .
d_call: .
cdr3_aa: CASSFQGGHEQYF
cdr3_nt: TGTGCCAGCAGTTTCCAGGGGGGCCACGAGCAGTACTTC

j_call: TRBJ1-5
v_call: TRBV27
clone_size: .
d_call: .
cdr3_aa: CASSLHQGPDSNQPQHF
cdr3_nt: TGTGCCAGCAGTCTCCACCAGGGCCCCGATAGCAATCAGCCCCAGCATTTT

j_call: TRBJ1-1
v_call: TRBV7-6
clone_size: .
d_call: .
cdr3_aa: CASSLERDGGTEAFF
cdr3_nt: TGTGCCAGCAGCTTAGAGAGGGACGGGGGGACTGAAGCTTTCTTT

j_call: TRBJ2-1
v_call: TRBV27
clone_size: .
d_call: .
cdr3_aa: CASSLAGAFNEQFF
cdr3_nt: TGTGCCAGCAGTTTAGCGGGGGCCTTCAATGAGCAGTTCTTC

j_call: TRBJ1-1
v_call: TRBV5-1
clone_size: .
d_call: TRBD1
cdr3_aa: CASSLGQGGTEAFF
cdr3_nt: TGCGCCAGCAGCTTGGGACAGGGGGGCACTGAAGCTTTCTTT

j_call: TRBJ1-3
v_call: TRBV5-4
clone_size: .
d_call: .
cdr3_aa: CASSFSGFGNTIYF
cdr3_nt: TGTGCCAGCAGCTTTAGTGGTTTTGGAAACACCATATATTTT

j_call: TRBJ2-7
v_call: TRBV19
clone_size: .
d_call: .
cdr3_aa: CASSTLNEQYF
cdr3_nt: TGTGCCAGTAGTACCCTTAATGAGCAGTACTTC

j_call: TRBJ2-3
v_call: TRBV27
clone_size: .
d_call: .
cdr3_aa: CASSSRDSSFTDTQYF
cdr3_nt: TGTGCCAGCAGTTCAAGGGACTCTAGTTTCACAGATACGCAGTATTTT

j_call: TRBJ2-1
v_call: TRBV4-1
clone_size: .
d_call: .
cdr3_aa: CASSPGGRRYLDLEQFF
cdr3_nt: TGCGCCAGCAGCCCCGGGGGGCGACGGTACCTCGACCTAGAGCAGTTCTTC

j_call: TRBJ2-7
v_call: TRBV5-6
clone_size: once
d_call: .
cdr3_aa: CASSWGGTASYEQYF
cdr3_nt: TGTGCCAGCAGCTGGGGCGGGACAGCCTCCTACGAGCAGTACTTC

j_call: TRBJ1-2
v_call: TRBV29-1
clone_size: .
d_call: .
cdr3_aa: CSVVSGVGYTF
cdr3_nt: TGCAGCGTTGTCTCGGGGGTGGGCTACACCTTC

j_call: TRBJ2-1
v_call: TRBV4-1
clone_size: once
d_call: .
cdr3_aa: CASSPLQGRRDEQFF
cdr3_nt: TGCGCCAGCAGCCCCCTACAGGGGAGGCGCGATGAGCAGTTCTTC

j_call: TRBJ2-2
v_call: TRBV28
clone_size: .
d_call: .
cdr3_aa: CASSSRQTGELFF
cdr3_nt: TGTGCCAGCAGTTCTCGACAGACCGGGGAGCTGTTTTTT

j_call: TRBJ1-2
v_call: TRBV2
clone_size: .
d_call: TRBD1
cdr3_aa: CATPDREGLYGYTF
cdr3_nt: TGTGCCACCCCGGACAGGGAGGGCCTCTATGGCTACACCTTC

j_call: TRBJ2-1
v_call: TRBV4-3
clone_size: .
d_call: .
cdr3_aa: CASSQDRVIYNEQFF
cdr3_nt: TGCGCCAGCAGCCAAGATCGAGTCATCTACAATGAGCAGTTCTTC

j_call: TRBJ1-1
v_call: TRBV4-3
clone_size: .
d_call: .
cdr3_aa: CASSQDRRLGLEAFF
cdr3_nt: TGCGCCAGCAGCCAAGATCGCAGGTTAGGTCTAGAAGCTTTCTTT

j_call: TRBJ2-2
v_call: TRBV7-9
clone_size: .
d_call: .
cdr3_aa: CASRPDAELGTGELFF
cdr3_nt: TGTGCCAGCAGACCCGACGCGGAGCTGGGCACCGGGGAGCTGTTTTTT

j_call: TRBJ2-7
v_call: TRBV4-1
clone_size: .
d_call: TRBD1
cdr3_aa: CASSSRDRVHEQYF
cdr3_nt: TGCGCCAGCAGCTCCCGGGACAGGGTCCACGAGCAGTACTTC

j_call: TRBJ1-1
v_call: TRBV6-5
clone_size: .
d_call: .
cdr3_aa: CASSYSGGTEAFF
cdr3_nt: TGTGCCAGCAGTTACTCGGGGGGGACTGAAGCTTTCTTT

j_call: TRBJ2-2
v_call: TRBV2
clone_size: once
d_call: .
cdr3_aa: CASSEFLEPGELFF
cdr3_nt: TGCGCCAGCAGTGAATTCTTAGAACCCGGGGAGCTGTTTTTT

j_call: TRBJ2-2
v_call: TRBV13
clone_size: .
d_call: .
cdr3_aa: CASSPDTGELFF
cdr3_nt: TGTGCCAGCAGCCCAGACACCGGGGAGCTGTTTTTT

j_call: TRBJ1-4
v_call: TRBV27
clone_size: .
d_call: .
cdr3_aa: CASSLSSGNEKLFF
cdr3_nt: TGTGCCAGCAGTTTATCGTCAGGAAATGAAAAACTGTTTTTT

j_call: TRBJ1-2
v_call: TRBV6-5
clone_size: .
d_call: .
cdr3_aa: CASSPRRIYGYTF
cdr3_nt: TGTGCCAGCAGTCCCCGGCGGATCTATGGCTACACCTTC

j_call: TRBJ2-1
v_call: TRBV4-3
clone_size: .
d_call: .
cdr3_aa: CASSPSSVSYNEQFF
cdr3_nt: TGCGCCAGCAGCCCATCTAGTGTTTCCTACAATGAGCAGTTCTTC

j_call: TRBJ1-1
v_call: TRBV19
clone_size: .
d_call: .
cdr3_aa: CASSMSWGSGDTEAFF
cdr3_nt: TGTGCCAGTAGTATGAGTTGGGGCTCTGGGGACACTGAAGCTTTCTTT

j_call: TRBJ2-7
v_call: TRBV28
clone_size: .
d_call: .
cdr3_aa: CASSLSGYEQYF
cdr3_nt: TGTGCCAGCAGTTTATCGGGCTACGAGCAGTACTTC

j_call: TRBJ2-7
v_call: TRBV29-1
clone_size: .
d_call: .
cdr3_aa: CSVEGGRAYEQYF
cdr3_nt: TGCAGCGTTGAAGGGGGCAGGGCCTACGAGCAGTACTTC

j_call: TRBJ2-7
v_call: TRBV7-3
clone_size: .
d_call: .
cdr3_aa: CASSASEGYEQYF
cdr3_nt: TGTGCCAGCAGCGCGAGTGAGGGCTACGAGCAGTACTTC